This TCR beta chain stems from a study of shared T cell receptors in the human thymus. The CDR3 totals 15 residues. Unmatched junction bases numbered 2, after V lost 3 bases and J lost 4 bases. CDR1 and CDR2 (germline): SGHNT, YYREEE (reference sequence). TCRdb's copy holds only in-frame clones and misses some; the assay was immunoSEQ multiplex PCR. The sample has 450,000 to 650,000 clones; 75% to 80% are singletons. The data also belong to a second study, concerning human thymus T cells. From that report: Infants, healthy and Finnish, who were having corrective surgery for congenital heart defects served as donors. Obtained as resections during corrective heart surgery, the thymus tissue was then studied. Thymic as well as blood repertoires seemed to favor certain V and J genes unevenly. Highly overlapping thymic repertoires among unrelated individuals were reported in related research.

The sequence came from a boy under two years old with a congenital heart defect. V and J are TRBV5-4 and TRBJ2-1; 12 bases line up with TRBD2. Sequenced material: thymocytes. The CDR3 bases are TGTGCCAGCAGCTCCGGGACTAGCGGGTACAATGAGCAGTTCTTC. It is translated as CASSSGTSGYNEQFF.